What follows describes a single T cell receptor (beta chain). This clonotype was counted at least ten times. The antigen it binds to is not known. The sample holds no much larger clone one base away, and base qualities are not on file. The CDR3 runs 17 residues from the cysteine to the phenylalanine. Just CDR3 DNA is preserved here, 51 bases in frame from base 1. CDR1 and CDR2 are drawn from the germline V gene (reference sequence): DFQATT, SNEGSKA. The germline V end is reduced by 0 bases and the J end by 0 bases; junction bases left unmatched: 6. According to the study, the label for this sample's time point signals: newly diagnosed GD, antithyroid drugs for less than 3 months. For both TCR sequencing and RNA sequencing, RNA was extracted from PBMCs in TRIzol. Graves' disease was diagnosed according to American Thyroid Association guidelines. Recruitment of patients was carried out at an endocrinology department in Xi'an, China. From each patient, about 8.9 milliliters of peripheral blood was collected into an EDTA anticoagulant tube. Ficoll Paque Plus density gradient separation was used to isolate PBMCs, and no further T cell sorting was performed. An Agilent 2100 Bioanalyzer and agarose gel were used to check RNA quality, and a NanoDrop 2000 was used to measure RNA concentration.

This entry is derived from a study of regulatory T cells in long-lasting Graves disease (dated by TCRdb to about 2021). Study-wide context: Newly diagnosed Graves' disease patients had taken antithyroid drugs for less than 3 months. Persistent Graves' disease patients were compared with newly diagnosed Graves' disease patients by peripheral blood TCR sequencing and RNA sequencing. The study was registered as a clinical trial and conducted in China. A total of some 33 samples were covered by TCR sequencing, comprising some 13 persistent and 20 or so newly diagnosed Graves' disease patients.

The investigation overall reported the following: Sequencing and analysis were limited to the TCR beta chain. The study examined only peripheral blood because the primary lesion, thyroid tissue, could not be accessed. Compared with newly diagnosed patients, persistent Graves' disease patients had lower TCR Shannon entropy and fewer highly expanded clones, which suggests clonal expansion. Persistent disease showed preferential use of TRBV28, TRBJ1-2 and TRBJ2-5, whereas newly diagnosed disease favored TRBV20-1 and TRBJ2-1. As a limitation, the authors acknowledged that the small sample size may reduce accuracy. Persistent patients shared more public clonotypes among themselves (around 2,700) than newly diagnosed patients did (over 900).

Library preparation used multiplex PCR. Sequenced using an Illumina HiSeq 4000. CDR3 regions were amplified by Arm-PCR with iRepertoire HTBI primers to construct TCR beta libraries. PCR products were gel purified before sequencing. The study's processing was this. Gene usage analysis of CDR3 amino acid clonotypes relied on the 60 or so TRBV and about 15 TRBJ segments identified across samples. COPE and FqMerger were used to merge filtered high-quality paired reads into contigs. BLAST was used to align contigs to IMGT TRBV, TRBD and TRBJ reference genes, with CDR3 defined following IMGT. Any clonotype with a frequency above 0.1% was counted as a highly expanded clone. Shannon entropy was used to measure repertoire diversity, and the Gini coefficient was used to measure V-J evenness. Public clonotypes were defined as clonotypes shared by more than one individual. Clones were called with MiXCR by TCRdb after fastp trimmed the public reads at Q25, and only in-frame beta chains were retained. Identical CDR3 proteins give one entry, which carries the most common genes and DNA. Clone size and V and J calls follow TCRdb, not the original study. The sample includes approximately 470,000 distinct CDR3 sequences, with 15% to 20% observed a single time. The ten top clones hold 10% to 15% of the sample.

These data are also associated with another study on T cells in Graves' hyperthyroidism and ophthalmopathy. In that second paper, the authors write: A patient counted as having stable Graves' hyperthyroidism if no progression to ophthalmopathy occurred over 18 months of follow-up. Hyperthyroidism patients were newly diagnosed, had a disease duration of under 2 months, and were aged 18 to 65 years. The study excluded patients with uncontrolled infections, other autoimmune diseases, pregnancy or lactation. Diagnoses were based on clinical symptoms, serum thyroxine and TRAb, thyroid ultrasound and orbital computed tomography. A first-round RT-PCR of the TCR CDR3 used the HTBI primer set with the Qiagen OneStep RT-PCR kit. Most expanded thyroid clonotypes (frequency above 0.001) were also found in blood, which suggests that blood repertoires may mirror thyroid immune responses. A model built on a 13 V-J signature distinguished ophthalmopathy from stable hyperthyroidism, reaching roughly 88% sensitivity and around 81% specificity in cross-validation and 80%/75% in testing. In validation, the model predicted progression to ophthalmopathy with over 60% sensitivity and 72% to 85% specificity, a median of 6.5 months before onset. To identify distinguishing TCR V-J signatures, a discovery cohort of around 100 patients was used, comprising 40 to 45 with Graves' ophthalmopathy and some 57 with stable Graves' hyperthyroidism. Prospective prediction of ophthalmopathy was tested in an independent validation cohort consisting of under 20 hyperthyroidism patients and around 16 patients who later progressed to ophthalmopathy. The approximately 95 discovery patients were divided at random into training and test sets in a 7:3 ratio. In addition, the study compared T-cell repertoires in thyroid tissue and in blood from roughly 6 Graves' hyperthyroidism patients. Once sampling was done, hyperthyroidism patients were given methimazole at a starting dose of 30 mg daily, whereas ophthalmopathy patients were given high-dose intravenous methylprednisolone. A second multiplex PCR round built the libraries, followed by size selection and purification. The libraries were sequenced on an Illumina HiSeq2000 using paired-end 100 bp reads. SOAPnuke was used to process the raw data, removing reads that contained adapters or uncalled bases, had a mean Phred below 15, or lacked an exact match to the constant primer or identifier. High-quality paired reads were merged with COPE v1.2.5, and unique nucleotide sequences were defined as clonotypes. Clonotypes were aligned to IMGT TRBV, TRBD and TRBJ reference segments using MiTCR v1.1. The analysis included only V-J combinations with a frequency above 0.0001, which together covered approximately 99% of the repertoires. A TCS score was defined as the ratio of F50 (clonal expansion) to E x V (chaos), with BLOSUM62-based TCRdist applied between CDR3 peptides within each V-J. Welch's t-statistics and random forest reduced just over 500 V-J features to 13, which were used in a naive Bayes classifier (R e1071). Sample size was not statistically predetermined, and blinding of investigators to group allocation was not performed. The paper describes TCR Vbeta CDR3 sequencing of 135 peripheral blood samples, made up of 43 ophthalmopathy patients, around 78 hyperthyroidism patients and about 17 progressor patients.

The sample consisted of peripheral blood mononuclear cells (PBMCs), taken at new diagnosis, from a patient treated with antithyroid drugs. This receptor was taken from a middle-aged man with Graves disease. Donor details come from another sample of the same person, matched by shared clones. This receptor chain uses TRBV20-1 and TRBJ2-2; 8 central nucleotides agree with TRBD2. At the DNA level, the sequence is TGCAGTGCTAGAGACTTAGCGGGACTCGCGAACACCGGGGAGCTGTTTTTT. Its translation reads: CSARDLAGLANTGELFF.